This T cell receptor beta chain derives from a study of shared clonotypes between healthy human individuals. This CDR3 is 15 amino acids long. Per germline, CDR1 GTSNPN and CDR2 SVGIG (reference sequence). The V and J ends lost 3 bases and 4 bases, in that order; junction bases with no gene match: 10. Naive CD8 cells were CD45RO-negative, positively selected for CCR7, excluding terminally differentiated effector memory CD45RA+ cells. TCRdb's table, derived via immunoSEQ multiplex PCR, lists solely in-frame clones and lacks some. In the table there are around 1.9 million clones, about 92% of which are singletons.

The chain joins TRBV30 to TRBJ1-2; TRBD1 agrees at 8 bases. The sample was naive CD8+ T cells from PBMCs. This receptor was obtained from a man aged 18 to 35 in good health. Some clones in this sample may be carry-over from other donors' samples. The CDR3 spells CAWSQDREIVYGYTF. CDR3 sequence (DNA): TGTGCCTGGAGCCAGGACAGGGAGATCGTCTATGGCTACACCTTC.